This T cell receptor beta chain appears in the sequencing data of a study of CD8+CD57+ T cells in acquired aplastic anemia. Germline CDR1 SQVTM, CDR2 ANQGSEA. Trimming at V came to 7 bases and at J to 6 bases, leaving 13 bases not matched to a gene. The CDR3 contains 16 residues. Investigators profiled TCR beta VDJ and CDR3 from genomic DNA template. TCRdb called the reads again in MiXCR, with one record for every CDR3 protein. The sample has about 110,000 distinct CDR3 sequences, around half seen once. The sequence came from a human donor in good health, serving as a control. V gene TRBV29-1 combines with J gene TRBJ2-1, with TRBD2 matching over 12 bases. Sequenced material: sorted CD4+, CD8+, or CD8+CD57+ T cells (not recorded which) from PBMCs. In nucleotides, the CDR3 is TGCAGCGGACTAGGGGCGACTAGCGGGGGCGTCAATGAGCAGTTCTTC. Translation: CSGLGATSGGVNEQFF.